This TCR beta chain is from a study of Graves' ophthalmopathy and Graves' hyperthyroidism. Looking at the study overall: The study drew peripheral blood at initial diagnosis, before any treatment.

RNA transcripts were the source from which TCR beta CDR3 regions were amplified. RT-PCR in the first round used HTBI primers; a second-round multiplex PCR followed. TCRdb reprocessed the multiplex PCR reads via MiXCR and lists one record per CDR3 protein. The sample consists of hundreds of thousands of distinct CDR3 sequences, about 20% of them appearing once. V lost 2 bases to trimming and J lost 8 bases, with 33 bases between them. CDR1 and CDR2 from the germline V gene are MDHEN and SYDVKM. CDR3 length: 20 residues. Additional autoimmune diseases, uncontrolled infections, pregnancy or lactation disqualified patients.

This rearrangement joins TRBV28 to TRBJ1-2, with a weak D call TRBD1 (6 bases). This receptor was identified in a young woman with stable Graves' hyperthyroidism. Some clones in this sample may be carry-over from other donors' samples. The sequencing input was peripheral blood. CDR3 nucleotide sequence: TGTGCCAGCAGTTTACAACCCCGTGATACAGGGTATTCTTCCCCTGACGGCTACACCTTC. It translates to CASSLQPRDTGYSSPDGYTF.